These 10 T cell receptor beta chains were all obtained from the same sample, sequenced in a study of blood T cell repertoires in COVID-19. Method: immunoSEQ multiplex PCR; TCRdb's copy keeps in-frame clones and lacks some. The sample includes tens of thousands of clones, 70% to 80% of them seen just once. Specimen: peripheral blood. The receptors were gathered from a woman of 80 years or more with acute or convalescent COVID-19.

This chain links TRBV7-2 with TRBJ1-3; D uncertain. CDR1 SGHTA and CDR2 FQGNSA come from the germline V gene. The CDR3 has 12 amino acids. Trimming took 3 bases from V and 5 from J, leaving 5 bases between them. CDR3 loop: CASSLTRNTIYF. CDR3 nucleotide sequence: TGTGCCAGCAGCTTGACAAGAAACACCATATATTTT.

The chain couples TRBV11-2 to TRBJ2-1, with 7 bases that match TRBD2. V lost 4 bases and J lost 6; bases outside the gene matches: 9. The CDR3 is 15 residues long. The V gene's germline CDR1 is SGHAT and CDR2 FQNNGV. The CDR3: CASSSTWTGGNEQFF. CDR3 DNA sequence: TGTGCCAGCAGCTCGACCTGGACGGGGGGCAATGAGCAGTTCTTC.

The chain joins TRBV10-3 to TRBJ2-1; the match to TRBD2 covers 7 bases. CDR1 and CDR2 from the germline V gene are ENHRY and SYGVKD. V lost 4 bases, J lost 2 bases, and 8 bases stayed unmatched. CDR3 length: 16 residues. CDR3 protein: CAISGQSSGTYNEQFF. CDR3 bases: TGTGCCATCAGTGGGCAGTCTAGCGGAACCTACAATGAGCAGTTCTTC.

The chain joins TRBV10-3 to TRBJ1-2; TRBD1 might be the D (5 bases). Germline V gene sequence: CDR1 ENHRY, CDR2 SYGVKD. Trimming took 10 bases from V and 1 from J, leaving 10 bases between them. This CDR3 is built from 12 residues. CDR3 loop: CATSDNNYGYTF. As DNA, the CDR3 is TGTGCCACGTCGGACAATAACTATGGCTACACCTTC.

The V gene is TRBV18, the J gene TRBJ1-6; D is unclear. Trimming took off 3 bases at V and 8 bases at J, with 11 bases between the two ends. Germline assignment: CDR1 KGHSH and CDR2 LQKENI. This CDR3 has 14 residues. This CDR3 reads CASSPGGGDSPLHF. Written as DNA, the CDR3 is TGTGCCAGCTCACCGGGAGGCGGGGATTCACCCCTCCACTTT.

The chain combines TRBV4-2 with TRBJ1-4; weak D call: TRBD1 (6 bases). The CDR3 totals 14 residues. CDR1 is LGHNA, CDR2 YNFKEQ, per germline. V lost 4 bases and J 2 bases, leaving 8 bases between the germline ends. The CDR3 sequence: CASSPGATNEKLFF. In nucleotides, the CDR3 is TGTGCCAGCAGCCCAGGGGCCACTAATGAAAAACTGTTTTTT.

The J gene is TRBJ1-6, the V gene TRBV6-6, with D unresolved. The germline gives CDR1 MNHNY, CDR2 SVGAGI (reference sequence). V dropped 4 bases and J dropped 9 bases, with 10 bases sitting between them. CDR3 length: 13 amino acids. The CDR3 sequence is CASSSTDGSPLHF. The CDR3, as DNA: TGTGCCAGCAGTTCCACAGATGGTTCACCCCTCCACTTT.

This chain uses TRBV2 with TRBJ1-5; D might be TRBD1 (6 bases). Germline V gene data show CDR1 as SNHLY and CDR2 as FYNNEI. The CDR3 runs 14 residues. With 10 bases removed from V and 9 bases from J, the gap between germline ends came to 22 bases. The CDR3 is CATRGATGGSPQHF. For the CDR3, the DNA is TGTGCCACCAGAGGGGCGACAGGAGGTTCGCCCCAGCATTTT.

The chain uses TRBV10-2 and TRBJ2-7, with D perhaps TRBD2 (6 bases). CDR1 and CDR2 (germline): WSHSY, SAAADI. This CDR3 has 14 amino acids. V shed 8 bases and J shed 0 bases, with 14 bases lying between them. The CDR3 sequence: CASRDSLSSYEQYF. The DNA of the CDR3 is TGCGCCAGCCGGGACTCCCTTAGCTCCTACGAGCAGTACTTC.

V usage is TRBV28 and J usage is TRBJ1-2; TRBD1 aligns across 7 bases. Germline trimming cut 1 base from V and 9 bases from J; bases unmatched to any gene: 8. Germline CDR1 is MDHEN and CDR2 is SYDVKM. There are 14 residues in the CDR3. Written as DNA, the CDR3 is TGTGCCAGCAGTTTATCAGGGGGATCTTATAGCTACACCTTC. Translating gives CASSLSGGSYSYTF.